The clone carrying this TCR beta chain was picked up one time. These data are taken from a study of blood T cell repertoires in COVID-19. The CDR3 has 15 residues. The germline V gene has CDR1 SGHKS and CDR2 YYEKEE (reference sequence). Between the trimmed V and J ends, which lost 4 bases and 3 bases, there was a span of 15 bases. The protocol was immunoSEQ multiplex PCR, while the TCRdb copy is restricted to in-frame clones and leaves out a portion. The sample has about 90,000 clones, about nine tenths seen once. Material: peripheral blood. This TCR was recovered from a woman in her seventies with acute or convalescent COVID-19. The chain has TRBV5-5 and TRBJ2-3; D perhaps matches TRBD2 (5 bases). The CDR3 loop reads CASSPGVMFTDTQYF. The CDR3 region has the DNA TGTGCCAGCAGCCCCGGGGTAATGTTTACAGATACGCAGTATTTT.